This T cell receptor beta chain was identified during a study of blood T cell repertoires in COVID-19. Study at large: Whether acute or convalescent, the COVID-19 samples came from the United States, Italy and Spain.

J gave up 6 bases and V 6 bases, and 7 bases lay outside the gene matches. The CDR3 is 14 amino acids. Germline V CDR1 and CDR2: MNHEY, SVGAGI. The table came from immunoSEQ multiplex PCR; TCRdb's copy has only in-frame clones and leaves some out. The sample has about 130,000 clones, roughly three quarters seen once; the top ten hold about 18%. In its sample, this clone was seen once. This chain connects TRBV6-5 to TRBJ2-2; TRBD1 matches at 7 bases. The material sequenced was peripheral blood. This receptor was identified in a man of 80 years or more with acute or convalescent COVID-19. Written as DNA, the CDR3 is TGTGCCAGCAGACCGGGACAGTTCCCCGGGGAGCTGTTTTTT. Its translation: CASRPGQFPGELFF.